Shown below are 4 T cell receptor beta chains from a single sample sequenced in a study of tumor-infiltrating lymphocytes in localized non-small cell lung cancer. Some clones are missing from TCRdb's copy, which holds only in-frame ones; the method was immunoSEQ multiplex PCR. The profile shows 16,000 or so clones, 55% to 80% of them singletons. Sample: lung tumor tissue. All receptors derive from a human donor with non-small cell lung cancer.

The rearrangement links TRBV14 to TRBJ1-1; 8 positions match TRBD1. CDR1 and CDR2 (germline): SGHDN, FVKESK. The CDR3 is 14 residues long. V was pared by 0 bases and J by 10 bases, with 7 bases of the junction left unmatched. CDR3: CASSQDRGQAGAFF. In nucleotides, the CDR3 is TGTGCCAGCAGCCAAGATAGGGGACAGGCTGGAGCTTTCTTT. Full variable domain (outside the CDR3, taken from reference TRBV14 and TRBJ1-1): EAGVTQFPSHSVIEKGQTVTLRCDPISGHDNLYWYRRVMGKEIKFLLHFVKESKQDESGMPNNRFLAERTGGTYSTLKVQPAELEDSGVYFCASSQDRGQAGAFFGQGTRLTVV.

This clone was picked up a small number of times. The chain uses TRBV28 and TRBJ1-1, with a weak D call TRBD1 (5 bases). The CDR3 spans 12 residues. CDR1 is MDHEN and CDR2 is SYDVKM in the germline V gene. V was trimmed by 5 bases and J by 5 bases, leaving 9 bases between them. The CDR3 here is CASSPGGTEAFF. The CDR3 DNA reads as TGTGCCAGCAGTCCCGGGGGGACTGAAGCTTTCTTT.

The chain employs TRBV30 and TRBJ1-1; TRBD1 matches at 11 bases. Germline V CDR1 and CDR2: GTSNPN, SVGIG (reference sequence). The CDR3 length is 14 residues. Trimming took 2 bases from V and 11 from J; bases not matched to a gene: 10. In DNA, the CDR3 is TGTGCCTGGAGTCCGGGACAGGGGGGAAGCCGTGCTTTCTTT. Its translation is CAWSPGQGGSRAFF.

This chain links TRBV9 with TRBJ2-1, with D uncertain. CDR3 length: 13 residues. The ends were cut back, 0 bases at V and 7 bases at J, with 8 bases in the middle. Germline V gene lookup returns CDR1 SGDLS and CDR2 YYNGEE. For the CDR3, the DNA is TGTGCCAGCAGCGTAGACGGTTCTAATGAGCAGTTCTTC. This gives the protein CASSVDGSNEQFF.